This T cell receptor beta chain came from a study of blood T cell repertoires in COVID-19. Study background: T cells, B-cell-depleted T cells, or PBMCs provided the cDNA or gDNA that served as material.

Germline CDR1 reads MGHDK; CDR2 reads SYGVNS. J gave up 0 bases and V 7 bases, and 5 bases lay outside the gene matches. CDR3 length equals 15 residues. Assay used: immunoSEQ multiplex PCR; TCRdb lists only in-frame clones, some missing. The sample records approximately 200,000 clones, around 87% being singletons. This clone was seen only a few times. The receptor's source is a woman aged 18-30 years in a cohort exposed to, infected with or recovered from COVID-19 (not recorded which). Sequencing used PBMCs or T cells enriched from blood (not recorded which). The gene calls are TRBV25-1 and TRBJ2-2, with 7 bases that match TRBD2. As DNA, the CDR3 is TGTGCCAGCACCGGACTAGGGCCGAACACCGGGGAGCTGTTTTTT. Translation: CASTGLGPNTGELFF.